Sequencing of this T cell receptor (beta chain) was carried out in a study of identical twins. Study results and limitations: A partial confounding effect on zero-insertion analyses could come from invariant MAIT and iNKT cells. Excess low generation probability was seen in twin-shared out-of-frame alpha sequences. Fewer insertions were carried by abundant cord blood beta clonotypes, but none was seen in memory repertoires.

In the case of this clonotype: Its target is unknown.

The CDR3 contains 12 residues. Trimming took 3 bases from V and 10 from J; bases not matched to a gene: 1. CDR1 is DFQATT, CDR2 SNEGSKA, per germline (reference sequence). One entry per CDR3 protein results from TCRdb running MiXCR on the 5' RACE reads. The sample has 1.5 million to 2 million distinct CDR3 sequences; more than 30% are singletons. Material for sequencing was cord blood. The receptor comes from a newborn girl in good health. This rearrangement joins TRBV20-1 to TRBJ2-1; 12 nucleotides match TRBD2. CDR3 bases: TGCAGTGCTAGGACTAGCGGGGGCGAGCAGTTCTTC. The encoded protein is CSARTSGGEQFF.